A selection of T cell receptor beta chains follows, all from one sample in a study of T cell changes during pregnancy in multiple sclerosis. Assay: immunoSEQ multiplex PCR; the TCRdb copy retains only in-frame clones and omits some. This table holds some 83,000 clones, roughly nine tenths found once. The input for sequencing was PBMCs, taken in the first trimester of pregnancy. The origin of the receptors is a female donor in good health, serving as a control in a pregnancy study. Some clones in this sample may be carry-over from other donors' samples. CDR3s include the opening cysteine and the closing phenylalanine or tryptophan. D genes are given only for firm matches. Some rows mark clone size as missing; the rest say once, few, many or name a class of expanded clone.

.	TRBV4-3	TRBD1	TRBJ1-4	CASSQASGGAGEKLFF	TGCGCCAGCAGCCAAGCCTCAGGGGGCGCCGGGGAAAAACTGTTTTTT
.	TRBV28	TRBD1	TRBJ1-5	CASSADRGGLPQHF	TGTGCCAGCAGCGCTGACAGGGGGGGGTTGCCCCAGCATTTT
.	TRBV27	.	TRBJ2-5	CASPGETQYF	TGTGCCAGCCCCGGAGAGACCCAGTACTTC
.	TRBV18	TRBD1	TRBJ1-2	CASSRDRAYGYTF	TGTGCCAGCTCACGGGACAGGGCCTATGGCTACACCTTC
few	TRBV7-2	TRBD1	TRBJ1-5	CASSFRQGDQPQHF	TGTGCCAGCAGCTTTAGACAGGGGGATCAGCCCCAGCATTTT
.	TRBV18	.	TRBJ1-2	CASSPPNLSDDSNYGYTF	TGTGCCAGCTCACCACCTAATTTAAGCGACGACAGTAACTATGGCTACACCTTC
.	TRBV7-9	TRBD1	TRBJ1-5	CASSSQGVPSNQPQHF	TGTGCCAGCAGCTCCCAGGGGGTCCCTAGCAATCAGCCCCAGCATTTT
.	TRBV4-3	.	TRBJ1-6	CASSQEEGSDNSPLHF	TGCGCCAGCAGCCAAGAAGAGGGCAGCGATAATTCACCCCTCCACTTT
.	TRBV4-3	TRBD2	TRBJ2-7	CASSQDLAGGSNEQYF	TGCGCCAGCAGCCAAGATTTAGCGGGAGGATCTAACGAGCAGTACTTC
.	TRBV5-4	.	TRBJ2-1	CASSLATSYNEQFF	TGTGCCAGCAGCTTAGCGACTAGCTACAATGAGCAGTTCTTC
.	TRBV9	.	TRBJ2-3	CASSVAQTVKDTQYF	TGTGCCAGCAGCGTAGCACAGACAGTTAAGGATACGCAGTATTTT
.	TRBV7-6	.	TRBJ2-7	CASSWTTRGSGEQYF	TGTGCCAGCAGCTGGACCACGCGGGGATCGGGCGAGCAGTACTTC
.	TRBV9	.	TRBJ2-1	CASSVASSGNEQFF	TGTGCCAGCAGCGTAGCGTCGAGCGGCAATGAGCAGTTCTTC
.	TRBV4-1	TRBD1	TRBJ1-6	CASSQDGGTGSNSPLHF	TGCGCCAGCAGCCAAGATGGAGGGACAGGGTCAAATTCACCCCTCCACTTT
.	TRBV6-1	.	TRBJ2-7	CASRTGRISYEQYF	TGTGCCAGCAGGACAGGACGGATCTCCTACGAGCAGTACTTC
.	TRBV28	TRBD2	TRBJ2-3	CASSLTSGRTDTQYF	TGTGCCAGCAGTTTAACTAGCGGACGCACAGATACGCAGTATTTT
.	TRBV20-1	.	TRBJ2-7	CSASEGYEQYF	TGCAGTGCTAGTGAGGGCTACGAGCAGTACTTC
.	TRBV19	.	TRBJ1-6	CASSMATSYNSPLHF	TGTGCCAGTAGTATGGCGACAAGTTATAATTCACCCCTCCACTTT
.	TRBV7-2	.	TRBJ2-7	CASSLFRQVDEQYF	TGTGCCAGCAGCCTATTTCGACAGGTCGACGAGCAGTACTTC
.	TRBV7-3	TRBD2	TRBJ2-1	CASSLMLAGGYNEQFF	TGTGCCAGCAGCTTAATGCTAGCGGGAGGGTACAATGAGCAGTTCTTC
.	TRBV5-1	.	TRBJ2-7	CASSLAEEYEQYF	TGCGCCAGCAGCTTGGCCGAGGAGTACGAGCAGTACTTC
.	TRBV7-9	.	TRBJ2-1	CASSRRHQGGFYNEQFF	TGTGCCAGCAGCCGTCGACATCAGGGTGGATTCTACAATGAGCAGTTCTTC
.	TRBV29-1	TRBD2	TRBJ2-2	CSALRGRGDTGELFF	TGCAGCGCCCTCCGGGGGCGGGGGGACACCGGGGAGCTGTTTTTT
.	TRBV5-1	.	TRBJ2-5	CASSDGTPQETQYF	TGCGCCAGCAGTGACGGGACACCACAAGAGACCCAGTACTTC
.	TRBV18	TRBD1	TRBJ1-1	CASSLDRGAMNTEAFF	TGTGCCAGCTCGCTAGACAGGGGCGCCATGAACACTGAAGCTTTCTTT
few	TRBV28	.	TRBJ1-2	CASSLALQGRGHGYTF	TGTGCCAGCAGCCTAGCACTACAGGGACGAGGCCATGGCTACACCTTC
.	TRBV10-2	TRBD1	TRBJ1-6	CASTEGGLTGIWNSPLHF	TGCGCCAGCACCGAGGGGGGCCTGACAGGGATCTGGAATTCACCCCTCCACTTT
.	TRBV28	.	TRBJ1-5	CASSFTAGLQPQHF	TGTGCCAGCAGTTTTACCGCAGGGCTCCAGCCCCAGCATTTT
.	TRBV28	.	TRBJ1-4	CASSLGRYEKLFF	TGTGCCAGCAGTTTGGGGAGGTATGAAAAACTGTTTTTT
.	TRBV7-9	TRBD1	TRBJ1-2	CASSLDPTGGYGYTF	TGTGCCAGCAGCTTAGACCCGACAGGGGGGTATGGCTACACCTTC
.	TRBV2	TRBD1	TRBJ1-2	CASRTDRGGRGYTF	TGTGCCAGCAGAACGGACAGGGGAGGACGCGGCTACACCTTC
many	TRBV4-2	.	TRBJ2-6	CASSQDNSGANVLTF	TGTGCCAGCAGCCAAGATAACTCTGGGGCCAACGTCCTGACTTTC
once	TRBV16	.	TRBJ1-2	CASSLRRGEVYGYTF	TGTGCCAGCAGCCTCCGCAGGGGAGAGGTCTATGGCTACACCTTC
.	TRBV7-2	.	TRBJ2-2	CASSPVRGNTGELFF	TGTGCCAGCAGCCCAGTCCGGGGTAACACCGGGGAGCTGTTTTTT
.	TRBV15	.	TRBJ1-3	CATSNRVRLASGNTIYF	TGTGCCACCAGCAACAGGGTGCGACTCGCCTCTGGAAACACCATATATTTT
.	TRBV5-1	.	TRBJ2-4	CASSSDGQTLNIQYF	TGCGCCAGCAGCTCCGATGGACAGACACTAAACATTCAGTACTTC
.	TRBV7-2	.	TRBJ2-1	CASSLVAEQFF	TGTGCCAGCAGCTTAGTCGCGGAGCAGTTCTTC
once	TRBV7-9	TRBD2	TRBJ2-5	CASSWTRGQETQYF	TGTGCCAGCAGCTGGACTAGAGGTCAAGAGACCCAGTACTTC
.	TRBV6-1	.	TRBJ1-1	CASITEYTEAFF	TGTGCCAGCATCACGGAGTACACTGAAGCTTTCTTT
once	TRBV2	TRBD2	TRBJ2-3	CASREGTSGGREYF	TGTGCCAGCAGAGAAGGGACTAGCGGGGGTAGGGAGTATTTT
.	TRBV5-1	.	TRBJ2-5	CASSWGDHQETQYF	TGCGCCAGCAGCTGGGGGGACCATCAAGAGACCCAGTACTTC
.	TRBV7-2	TRBD2	TRBJ2-1	CASSPVGLAGGNEQFF	TGTGCCAGCAGCCCTGTCGGACTAGCGGGAGGAAATGAGCAGTTCTTC
.	TRBV28	.	TRBJ1-5	CASSLTDSRNQPQHF	TGTGCCAGCAGTTTAACAGACAGTCGCAATCAGCCCCAGCATTTT
.	TRBV7-9	.	TRBJ2-5	CASSSLSRDWRQETQYF	TGTGCCAGCAGCTCACTGTCCCGGGACTGGAGACAAGAGACCCAGTACTTC
.	TRBV11-3	TRBD1	TRBJ2-1	CASSPGRQGNSYNEQFF	TGTGCCAGCAGCCCGGGAAGACAGGGCAACTCCTACAATGAGCAGTTCTTC
.	TRBV28	.	TRBJ1-6	CASSLVVRNSPLHF	TGTGCCAGCAGTTTAGTCGTCAGGAATTCACCCCTCCACTTT